This T cell receptor beta chain was found in a study of T cell responses to AZD1222 COVID-19 vaccine. The protocol was immunoSEQ multiplex PCR, while the TCRdb copy is restricted to in-frame clones and leaves out a portion. Counted here are 150,000 to 200,000 clones, roughly 92% occurring once; the ten biggest clones make up less than 4%. Concerning this clone: Its antigen is not identified.

V dropped 2 bases and J dropped 3 bases, with 23 bases sitting between them. This CDR3 has 19 residues. Germline CDR1 reads SEHNR; CDR2 reads FQNEAQ (reference sequence). The study, taken as a whole, reports: At 160-218 and 743-854, vaccine-associated CD4 TCRs were dominant, and they spanned spike.

The clonotype comes from an adult who received the MenACWY meningococcal vaccine as a control. The chain employs TRBV7-9 and TRBJ1-5; D possibly corresponds to TRBD1 (6 bases). The specimen comprised peripheral blood, sampled 28 days after the second dose of the MenACWY control vaccine. CDR3 region: CASSLWTIGQPINNQPQHF. For the CDR3, the DNA is TGTGCCAGCAGCTTATGGACCATAGGACAGCCCATTAACAATCAGCCCCAGCATTTT.